The 16 T cell receptor beta chains reported below all come from one sample, sequenced in a study of identical twins. TCRdb re-called the 5' RACE reads through MiXCR, storing one row per CDR3 protein. The table includes approximately 600,000 distinct CDR3 sequences, over 8.5% detected once. This sample was also put to use in a study of yellow fever vaccine responses in identical twins.

Sequenced: PBMCs. The receptor source for this set is a woman aged 18-30 years in good health.

This clonotype showed up just a few times. The chain joins TRBV29-1 to TRBJ2-7; TRBD2 matches 7 bases. Per the germline V gene, CDR1 is SQVTM and CDR2 is ANQGSEA. Losses at the gene ends were 7 bases for V and 1 base for J; bases not matched to a gene: 4. This CDR3 region has 12 residues. CDR3 sequence: CSAAGSSYEQYF. CDR3 DNA sequence: TGCAGCGCAGCGGGATCGTCCTACGAGCAGTACTTC.

This clonotype was found a few times. The chain has TRBV21-1 and TRBJ1-2; TRBD1 is the table's D call, not checked against the DNA. TRBV21-1 is tagged as a pseudogene. The CDR3 is 15 residues long. This CDR3 is CASTKTGGSSYGYTF. The CDR3 coding sequence is TGTGCCAGCACCAAAACAGGGGGCAGTAGCTATGGCTACACCTTC.

The table lists this clonotype with a few counts. CDR3 residues: CASSSGQGLVNEQFF. In DNA form, the CDR3 reads TGCGCCAGCAGCTCCGGACAGGGGCTAGTCAATGAGCAGTTCTTC. The chain is built from TRBV5-1 and TRBJ2-1; 9 positions agree with TRBD1. V trimming: 3 bases; J trimming: 6 bases; junction bases outside the gene matches: 7. The CDR3 length is 15 residues. Per germline, CDR1 SGHRS and CDR2 YFSETQ.

This clonotype showed up many times. The V gene is TRBV12-3 or TRBV12-4, the J gene TRBJ2-1, with a tentative D call TRBD2 (5 bases). V was cut by 3 bases and J by 4 bases, with 13 bases left in between. The CDR3 consists of 15 residues. This CDR3 is CASSLDAGQYNEQFF. CDR3 bases: TGTGCCAGCAGTTTGGATGCGGGTCAGTACAATGAGCAGTTCTTC.

The chain joins TRBV5-1 to TRBJ2-7; 11 bases agree with TRBD1. The germline CDR1 and CDR2 sequences are SGHRS and YFSETQ. This CDR3 comprises 15 residues. Trimming cost V 1 base and J 3 bases; bases outside gene matches: 3. CDR3 residues: CASSLPGQGVYEQYF. The CDR3 region has the DNA TGCGCCAGCAGCTTGCCGGGACAGGGGGTCTACGAGCAGTACTTC.

This chain connects TRBV11-2 to TRBJ2-1; TRBD2 might be the D (5 bases). This CDR3 region has 14 residues. V was cut by 11 bases and J by 3 bases, with 17 bases left in between. Germline CDR1 is SGHAT and CDR2 is FQNNGV. As DNA, the CDR3 is TGTGCCGTCCCCGCGAGGGATCACTACAATGAGCAGTTCTTC. Amino acids: CAVPARDHYNEQFF.

This sequence joins TRBV27 and TRBJ2-3; 13 bases align to TRBD2. V was pared by 8 bases and J by 3 bases, with 8 bases of the junction left unmatched. Germline V gene lookup returns CDR1 MNHEY and CDR2 SMNVEV (reference sequence). The CDR3 loop spans 16 amino acids. The CDR3 region has the DNA TGTGCCAGCTTGCCGAGACTAGCGGGAGGAACAGATACGCAGTATTTT. Protein: CASLPRLAGGTDTQYF.

This clonotype was found a few times. The rearrangement uses TRBV13 and TRBJ2-1; unclear D gene. V dropped 4 bases and J dropped 9 bases, with 19 bases sitting between them. Looked up from germline, CDR1 is PRHDT and CDR2 is FYEKMQ (reference sequence). The CDR3 contains 15 residues. CDR3 in DNA: TGTGCCAGCAGCTCCGAAAATCAGGATTTGGCTGAGCAGTTCTTC. Amino acids: CASSSENQDLAEQFF.

This chain links TRBV6-1 with TRBJ2-3, with 7 bases that match TRBD2. Germline V lookup: CDR1 MNHNS, CDR2 SASEGT. With V trimmed by 6 bases and J by 5 bases, 14 bases remained unmatched. The CDR3 is made up of 16 amino acids. This chain's CDR3 is CASRPRVGGSRDTQYF. For the CDR3, the DNA is TGTGCCAGCAGGCCCCGGGTCGGCGGGAGTAGAGATACGCAGTATTTT.

This clonotype appeared a few times. This chain uses TRBV11-2 with TRBJ2-1; 15 nucleotides align to TRBD2. This CDR3 is built from 18 residues. Unmatched junction bases numbered 7, after V lost 4 bases and J lost 3 bases. CDR1 is SGHAT and CDR2 is FQNNGV in the germline V gene. CDR3 loop: CASSWTSGREPNYNEQFF. The CDR3 DNA reads as TGTGCCAGCAGCTGGACTAGCGGGAGGGAACCAAACTACAATGAGCAGTTCTTC.

This clonotype was found a few times. The chain is built from TRBV11-2 and TRBJ2-7, with D possibly being TRBD2 (6 bases). The CDR3 has 14 amino acids. Looked up from germline, CDR1 is SGHAT and CDR2 is FQNNGV. V shed 5 bases and J shed 4 bases, with 15 bases lying between them. The CDR3 bases are TGTGCCAGCAGCAACATGACGGGGAGGTACGAGCAGTACTTC. It specifies CASSNMTGRYEQYF.

This clonotype was observed a handful of times. The chain recombines TRBV6-5 with TRBJ2-1, with 9 nucleotides matching TRBD2. The V segment lost 4 bases and the J segment 5 bases; nucleotides outside the gene matches: 9. The CDR3 is 16 residues long. Germline CDR1 reads MNHEY; CDR2 reads SVGAGI. CDR3 residues: CASSSLLAGDNNEQFF. In DNA, the CDR3 is TGTGCCAGCAGTTCCCTATTAGCGGGGGACAACAATGAGCAGTTCTTC.

In this sample, this clonotype turned up many times. The chain recombines TRBV11-1 with TRBJ2-5; TRBD1 might be the D (5 bases). CDR3 length: 18 residues. Deletions cut 0 bases from V and 3 bases from J, with 20 bases between. Germline CDR1 and CDR2: SGHAT and FQDESV (reference sequence). CDR3: CASSLAVLVLTVEETQYF. DNA for the CDR3: TGTGCCAGCAGCTTAGCGGTTTTGGTGTTGACAGTAGAAGAGACCCAGTACTTC.

In its sample, this clonotype was seen many times. The chain links TRBV10-1 to TRBJ2-7; 7 positions agree with TRBD2. Per germline, CDR1 WNHNN and CDR2 SYGVQD (reference sequence). V lost 4 bases to trimming and J lost 6 bases; unmatched junction nucleotides: 12. This CDR3 has 15 amino acids. In nucleotides, the CDR3 is TGCGCCAGCAGTGTTACGGGAGCGGGAAGACCCGAGCAGTACTTC. Translation gives CASSVTGAGRPEQYF.

The chain joins TRBV12-3 or TRBV12-4 to TRBJ2-1; the match to TRBD2 covers 8 bases. V was pared by 6 bases and J by 3 bases, with 7 bases of the junction left unmatched. CDR3 length: 15 amino acids. The CDR3 sequence: CASRLSGSLYNEQFF. Here the CDR3 DNA reads TGTGCCAGCAGGTTAAGCGGGAGCCTCTACAATGAGCAGTTCTTC.

This clonotype was detected only a few times. The chain carries TRBV29-1 and TRBJ1-2; D might be TRBD1 (5 bases). Trimming shortened V by 4 bases and J by 4 bases, and 10 bases separated the two germline ends. In germline, CDR1 is SQVTM, CDR2 ANQGSEA. The CDR3 runs 12 residues. CDR3 region: CSVVRGIYGYTF. The CDR3 DNA follows: TGCAGCGTTGTTCGGGGGATCTATGGCTACACCTTC.